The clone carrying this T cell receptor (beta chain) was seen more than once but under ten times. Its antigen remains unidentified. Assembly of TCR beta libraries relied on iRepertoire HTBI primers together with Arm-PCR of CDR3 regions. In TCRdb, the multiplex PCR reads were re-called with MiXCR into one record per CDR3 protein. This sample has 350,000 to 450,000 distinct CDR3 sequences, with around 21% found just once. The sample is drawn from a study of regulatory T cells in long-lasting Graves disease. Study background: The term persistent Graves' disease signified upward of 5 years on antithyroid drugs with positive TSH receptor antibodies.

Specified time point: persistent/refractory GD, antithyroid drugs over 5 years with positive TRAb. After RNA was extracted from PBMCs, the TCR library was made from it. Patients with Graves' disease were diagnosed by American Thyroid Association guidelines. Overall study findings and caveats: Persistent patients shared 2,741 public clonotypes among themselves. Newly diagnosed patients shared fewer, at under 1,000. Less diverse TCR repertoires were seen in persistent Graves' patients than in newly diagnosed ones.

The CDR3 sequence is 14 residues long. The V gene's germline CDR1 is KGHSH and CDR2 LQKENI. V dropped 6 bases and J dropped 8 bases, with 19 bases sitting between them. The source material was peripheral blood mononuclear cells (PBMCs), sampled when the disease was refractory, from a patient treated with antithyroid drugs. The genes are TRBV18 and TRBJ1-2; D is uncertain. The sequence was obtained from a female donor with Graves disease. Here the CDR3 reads CASSTTGSPWGYTF. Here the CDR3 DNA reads TGTGCCAGCTCGACCACTGGGTCCCCCTGGGGCTACACCTTC. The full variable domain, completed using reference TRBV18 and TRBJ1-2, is NAGVMQNPRHLVRRRGQEARLRCSPMKGHSHVYWYRQLPEEGLKFMVYLQKENIIDESGMPKERFSAEFPKEGPSILRIQQVVRGDSAAYFCASSTTGSPWGYTFGSGTRLTVV.